This is a list of T cell receptor beta chains from one sample in a study of blood T cell repertoires in COVID-19. Profiling relied on immunoSEQ multiplex PCR, and the TCRdb table lists in-frame clones only, not all of them. Among about 210,000 clones, around 80% were seen once, and the ten largest hold roughly 12%. The material sequenced was peripheral blood. These receptors originate from a woman aged 40 to 50 with acute or convalescent COVID-19. The CDR3 runs from the conserved cysteine through the conserved F or W. A row's size may be missing; if present it is once, few, many or a size class.

v_gene	j_gene	abundance	CDR3aa
TRBV7-2	TRBJ2-3	.	CASSLVGTTRDTQYF
TRBV9	TRBJ2-1	.	CASSPTGASGGANEQFF
TRBV19	TRBJ2-7	.	CASSPFSGQGLFYEQYF
TRBV10-3	TRBJ2-1	.	CAISLAHDEQFF
TRBV15	TRBJ2-1	.	CATSRGGQGTYNEQFF
TRBV6-6	TRBJ2-1	.	CASSTTGTADWEQFF
TRBV15	TRBJ1-5	.	CATSSLQGDGNQPQHF
TRBV10-1	TRBJ2-1	.	CASSAVLAGGQNEQFF
TRBV27	TRBJ2-3	.	CASSRTGGVADTQYF
TRBV5-4	TRBJ2-4	.	CASSPPGDLAKNIQYF
TRBV4-1	TRBJ1-2	.	CASRTAGRDMDYGYTF
TRBV5-1	TRBJ2-1	.	CASRTDDRDEQFF
TRBV28	TRBJ2-1	few	CASSSPVSSGNYNEQFF
TRBV27	TRBJ2-1	.	CASSWTPGQSYNEQFF
TRBV14	TRBJ2-3	few	CASSQASGGSTDTQYF
TRBV19	TRBJ2-7	.	CASSIGSGGTGSSYEQYF
TRBV6-5	TRBJ2-7	.	CASSSTEYEYKQYF
TRBV5-1	TRBJ1-1	few	CASSSKELQGMNTEAFF
TRBV25-1	TRBJ1-5	few	CASSERDRDQPQHF
TRBV5-1	TRBJ1-1	.	CASSLAEVNTEAFF
TRBV2	TRBJ2-7	.	CASGGTYYYEQYF
TRBV5-1	TRBJ1-1	.	CASSLAVAGRGTEAFF
TRBV29-1	TRBJ1-2	.	CSVGRHPNYGYTF
TRBV19	TRBJ1-1	few	CASSISRGQARSTEAFF
TRBV11-2	TRBJ2-1	once	CASSQTGLRQFF
TRBV7-7	TRBJ2-3	.	CASSPSYTDTQYF
TRBV7-9	TRBJ1-6	once	CASSWVLGTGDSSPLHF
TRBV3-1/TRBV3-2	TRBJ1-4	.	CASSHGGLGEKLFF
TRBV7-9	TRBJ2-7	.	CASSRLQAGGHEQYF
TRBV20-1	TRBJ1-1	.	CSASGGSWSEAFF
TRBV19	TRBJ1-2	.	CASTPGQGFYGYTF
TRBV5-1	TRBJ1-4	.	CASSLGGQGFEKLFF
TRBV5-4	TRBJ1-3	.	CASSPGGDFGNTIYF
TRBV6-5	TRBJ2-7	.	CATGVRDSSYEQYF
TRBV10-3	TRBJ2-5	.	CAIKSEIGQETQYF
TRBV14	TRBJ2-7	.	CASSLADEQYF
TRBV30	TRBJ2-1	.	CAWSPPFGTSGYNEQFF
TRBV5-5	TRBJ2-1	.	CASSLIAGLNEQFF
TRBV5-4	TRBJ1-6	.	CASSFQGGVYNSPLHF
TRBV24-1	TRBJ1-2	.	CATRSDRLDGYTF
TRBV4-3	TRBJ1-1	.	CASSQRPPGAEAFF
TRBV3-1/TRBV3-2	TRBJ2-1	.	CASSQDLATNEQFF
TRBV12-3/TRBV12-4	TRBJ2-2	.	CASSLALRGELFF
TRBV5-6	TRBJ2-7	.	CASSLGSGSQYYEQYF
TRBV15	TRBJ2-3	.	CATSRTGGGTDTQYF
TRBV4-3	TRBJ1-1	few	CASSLTENTEAFF
TRBV3-1/TRBV3-2	TRBJ1-2	.	CASSLPGGGTGWNGYTF
TRBV7-8	TRBJ2-7	.	CASSLIAGLGYEQYF